The sequence of this TCR beta chain was determined in a study of ipilimumab plus nivolumab after autologous stem cell transplantation. This CDR3 has 15 residues. Per germline, CDR1 SGHAT and CDR2 FQNNGV. Trimming took off 5 bases at V and 5 bases at J, with 18 bases between the two ends. Generated by immunoSEQ multiplex PCR, the TCRdb table keeps only in-frame clones and is missing some. Among around 16,000 clones listed, 75% to 85% were seen once. The TCR comes from a male donor with diffuse large B-cell lymphoma. This chain joins TRBV11-2 and TRBJ2-5; D remains ambiguous. The starting material was PBMCs, obtained in a trial of ipilimumab plus nivolumab as post-transplant consolidation. Written as DNA, the CDR3 is TGTGCCAGCAGCCTCACTCTCTTTGGCAGGGAGACCCAGTACTTC. It yields the protein CASSLTLFGRETQYF.